The rows below give T cell receptor beta chains drawn from one sample of a study of cytomegalovirus exposure and HLA in healthy donors. The protocol was immunoSEQ multiplex PCR, while the TCRdb copy is restricted to in-frame clones and leaves out a portion. This sample has about 93,000 clones, with 65% to 85% found just once. The specimen was PBMCs. These receptors all come from a man aged 50 to 59 in good health and CMV-seronegative. Both conserved end residues are part of each CDR3.

j_call: TRBJ1-1
v_call: TRBV6-5
cdr3_aa: CASGPGGGNTEAFF

j_call: TRBJ2-5
v_call: TRBV5-4
cdr3_aa: CASSRAQGSLGETQYF

j_call: TRBJ1-2
v_call: TRBV7-9
cdr3_aa: CASSFRQEEGYTF

j_call: TRBJ2-3
v_call: TRBV5-1
cdr3_aa: CASSLYQREVADTQYF

j_call: TRBJ1-5
v_call: TRBV5-5
cdr3_aa: CASSFGEGWSNQPQHF

j_call: TRBJ1-1
v_call: TRBV7-2
cdr3_aa: CASSLATGYVTEAFF

j_call: TRBJ1-5
v_call: TRBV7-2
cdr3_aa: CASAVTGGYNQPQHF

j_call: TRBJ1-1
v_call: TRBV7-2
cdr3_aa: CATSRQMNTEAFF

j_call: TRBJ2-7
v_call: TRBV30
cdr3_aa: CAWSTGTGGLKEQYF

j_call: TRBJ2-1
v_call: TRBV19
cdr3_aa: CASSIGTGNNEQFF

j_call: TRBJ1-2
v_call: TRBV29-1
cdr3_aa: CSVRQVSNYGYTF

j_call: TRBJ1-5
v_call: TRBV2
cdr3_aa: CASSPAGYSNQPQHF

j_call: TRBJ2-3
v_call: TRBV2
cdr3_aa: CATSGTGGSDTQYF

j_call: TRBJ2-3
v_call: TRBV18
cdr3_aa: CASSRAQVGAGSTDTQYF

j_call: TRBJ2-3
v_call: TRBV27
cdr3_aa: CASSLSPSDTQYF

j_call: TRBJ2-2
v_call: TRBV5-1
cdr3_aa: CASSLVASREGELFF

j_call: TRBJ1-1
v_call: TRBV15
cdr3_aa: CATSRDRGAGVSTEAFF

j_call: TRBJ1-2
v_call: TRBV4-3
cdr3_aa: CASSQDLGGHYGYTF

j_call: TRBJ2-5
v_call: TRBV28
cdr3_aa: CASGASPTQETQYF

j_call: TRBJ1-4
v_call: TRBV5-1
cdr3_aa: CASSLGVGRYNNEKLFF

j_call: TRBJ1-2
v_call: TRBV5-6
cdr3_aa: CASSLGSGHYGYTF

j_call: TRBJ1-2
v_call: TRBV28
cdr3_aa: CASSSTGEDWGYTF

j_call: TRBJ2-7
v_call: TRBV10-1
cdr3_aa: CASTRYPNRDPAYEQYF

j_call: TRBJ2-1
v_call: TRBV7-9
cdr3_aa: CASTLRGEDNEQFF

j_call: TRBJ2-7
v_call: TRBV5-1
cdr3_aa: CASSLDVAGGSEQYF

j_call: TRBJ2-7
v_call: TRBV6-5
cdr3_aa: CASSLTSVPYEQYF

j_call: TRBJ2-7
v_call: TRBV10-3
cdr3_aa: CAISEKRLAESTYEQYF

j_call: TRBJ2-1
v_call: TRBV4-2
cdr3_aa: CASSQDSLAGGNEQFF

j_call: TRBJ2-7
v_call: TRBV5-1
cdr3_aa: CASSSGTGIHEQYF

j_call: TRBJ2-3
v_call: TRBV5-5
cdr3_aa: CASSFEGAADTQYF

j_call: TRBJ1-2
v_call: TRBV2
cdr3_aa: CARTGGVGYTF

j_call: TRBJ2-7
v_call: TRBV4-2
cdr3_aa: CASSQRQEEGYEQYF

j_call: TRBJ2-3
v_call: TRBV4-2
cdr3_aa: CASSLLAGGSTDTQYF

j_call: TRBJ2-3
v_call: TRBV9
cdr3_aa: CASSVFKGLAGGPGTDTQYF

j_call: TRBJ2-3
v_call: TRBV28
cdr3_aa: CASRRTSGRADTQYF

j_call: TRBJ2-7
v_call: TRBV13
cdr3_aa: CASSPVGQGRGEQYF

j_call: TRBJ2-2
v_call: TRBV7-9
cdr3_aa: CASSLVGAGRETGELFF

j_call: TRBJ2-1
v_call: TRBV6-5
cdr3_aa: CASSYLSEGARNEQFF

j_call: TRBJ1-4
v_call: TRBV29-1
cdr3_aa: CSVMDTANEKLFF